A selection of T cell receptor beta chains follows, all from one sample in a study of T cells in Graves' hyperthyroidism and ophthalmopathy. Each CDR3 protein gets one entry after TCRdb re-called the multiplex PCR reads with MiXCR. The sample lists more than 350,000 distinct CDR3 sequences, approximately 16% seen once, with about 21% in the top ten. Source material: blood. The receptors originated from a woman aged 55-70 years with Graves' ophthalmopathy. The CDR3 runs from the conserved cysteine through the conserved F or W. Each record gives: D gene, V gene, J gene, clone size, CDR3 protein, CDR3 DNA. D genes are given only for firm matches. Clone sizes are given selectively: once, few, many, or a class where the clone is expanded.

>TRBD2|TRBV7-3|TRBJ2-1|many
CASSLSGGASGDNEQFF
TGTGCCAGCAGCTTAAGTGGCGGAGCTAGCGGTGACAATGAGCAGTTCTTC
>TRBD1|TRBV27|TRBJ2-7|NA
CASSLSGGGQGKTYEQYF
TGTGCCAGCAGTTTATCGGGGGGGGGACAGGGGAAGACCTACGAGCAGTACTTC
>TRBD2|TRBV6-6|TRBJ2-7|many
CASSYRGGLPYEQYF
TGTGCCAGCAGTTACCGGGGAGGGCTTCCCTACGAGCAGTACTTC
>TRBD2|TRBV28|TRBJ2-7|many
CASSSGRGLAALTYEQYF
TGTGCCAGCAGCTCTGGTCGCGGACTAGCGGCCCTCACCTACGAGCAGTACTTC
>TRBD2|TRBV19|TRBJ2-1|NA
CASNHLSGRADEQFF
TGTGCCAGTAACCATCTGAGCGGGAGGGCCGATGAGCAGTTCTTC
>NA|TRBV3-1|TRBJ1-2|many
CASSQDRGHLIYGYTF
TGTGCCAGCAGCCAAGATCGGGGCCACCTTATCTATGGCTACACCTTC
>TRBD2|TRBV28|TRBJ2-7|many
CASSLSGSYGEQYF
TGTGCCAGCAGTTTAAGCGGGAGTTACGGCGAGCAGTACTTC
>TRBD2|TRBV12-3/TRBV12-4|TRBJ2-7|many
CASSTRLAGASYEQYF
TGTGCCAGCAGTACCCGACTAGCGGGAGCCTCCTACGAGCAGTACTTC
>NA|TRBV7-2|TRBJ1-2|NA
CASSIQGRANYGYTF
TGTGCCAGCAGCATACAGGGACGTGCTAACTATGGCTACACCTTC
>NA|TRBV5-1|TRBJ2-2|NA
CASRDHPNTGELFF
TGCGCCAGCAGGGACCACCCGAACACCGGGGAGCTGTTTTTT
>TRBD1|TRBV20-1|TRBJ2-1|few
CSARDRTYNEQFF
TGCAGTGCTAGGGACAGGACGTACAATGAGCAGTTCTTC
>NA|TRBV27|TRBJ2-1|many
CASSLSGGMMYNEQFF
TGTGCCAGCAGTTTATCTGGCGGGATGATGTACAATGAGCAGTTCTTC
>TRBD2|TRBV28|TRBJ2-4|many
CASIPGGKNIQYF
TGTGCCAGCATCCCGGGGGGGAAAAACATTCAGTACTTC
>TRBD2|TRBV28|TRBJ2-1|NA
CASSKTGGSNEQFF
TGTGCCAGCAGTAAGACTGGCGGGAGTAATGAGCAGTTCTTC
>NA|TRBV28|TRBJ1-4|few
CASTWNARGEKLFF
TGTGCCAGCACCTGGAACGCTCGGGGTGAAAAACTGTTTTTT
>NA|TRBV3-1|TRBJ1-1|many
CASSQQGPRGEAFF
TGTGCCAGCAGCCAGCAAGGTCCTAGAGGTGAAGCTTTCTTT
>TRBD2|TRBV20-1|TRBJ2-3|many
CSARGTSGSLDTQYF
TGCAGTGCCAGGGGGACTAGCGGGAGTTTAGATACGCAGTATTTT
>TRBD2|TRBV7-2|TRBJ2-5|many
CASSLLAGVTQETQYF
TGTGCCAGCAGCCTCTTAGCGGGAGTCACTCAAGAGACCCAGTACTTC
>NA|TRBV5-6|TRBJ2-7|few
CASSLVAGAYEQYF
TGTGCCAGCAGCTTGGTCGCCGGTGCCTACGAGCAGTACTTC
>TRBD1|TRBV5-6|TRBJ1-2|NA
CASSLGQGENYGYTF
TGTGCCAGCAGCTTGGGCCAGGGGGAGAACTATGGCTACACCTTC
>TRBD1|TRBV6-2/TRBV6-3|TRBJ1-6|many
CASSYYDRGADSPLHF
TGTGCCAGCAGTTACTACGACAGGGGCGCGGATTCACCCCTCCACTTT
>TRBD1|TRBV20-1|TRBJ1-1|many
CSAAGTGGGEAFF
TGCAGTGCTGCCGGGACAGGGGGAGGTGAAGCTTTCTTT
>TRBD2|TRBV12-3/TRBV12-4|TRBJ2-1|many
CASRAGPNNEQFF
TGTGCCAGCCGAGCGGGACCCAACAATGAGCAGTTCTTC
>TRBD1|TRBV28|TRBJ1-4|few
CASSSRPGQENEKLFF
TGTGCCAGCAGTTCTCGCCCGGGACAGGAGAATGAAAAACTGTTTTTT
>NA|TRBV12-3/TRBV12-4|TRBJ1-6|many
CASSQGSDNSPLHF
TGTGCCAGCAGTCAAGGGTCCGATAATTCACCCCTCCACTTT
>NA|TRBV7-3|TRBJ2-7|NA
CASSLAPPGMTERYEQYF
TGTGCCAGCAGCTTAGCCCCCCCGGGAATGACAGAGCGTTACGAGCAGTACTTC
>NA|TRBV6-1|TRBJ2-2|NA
CASSEVEGGTGELFF
TGTGCCAGCAGTGAAGTAGAGGGTGGAACCGGGGAGCTGTTTTTT
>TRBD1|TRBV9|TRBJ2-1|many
CASSVRTGDYNEQFF
TGTGCCAGCAGCGTCAGGACAGGAGACTACAATGAGCAGTTCTTC
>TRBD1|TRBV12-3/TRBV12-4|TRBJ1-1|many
CASRPYRGMNTEAFF
TGTGCCAGCAGGCCATACAGGGGAATGAACACTGAAGCTTTCTTT